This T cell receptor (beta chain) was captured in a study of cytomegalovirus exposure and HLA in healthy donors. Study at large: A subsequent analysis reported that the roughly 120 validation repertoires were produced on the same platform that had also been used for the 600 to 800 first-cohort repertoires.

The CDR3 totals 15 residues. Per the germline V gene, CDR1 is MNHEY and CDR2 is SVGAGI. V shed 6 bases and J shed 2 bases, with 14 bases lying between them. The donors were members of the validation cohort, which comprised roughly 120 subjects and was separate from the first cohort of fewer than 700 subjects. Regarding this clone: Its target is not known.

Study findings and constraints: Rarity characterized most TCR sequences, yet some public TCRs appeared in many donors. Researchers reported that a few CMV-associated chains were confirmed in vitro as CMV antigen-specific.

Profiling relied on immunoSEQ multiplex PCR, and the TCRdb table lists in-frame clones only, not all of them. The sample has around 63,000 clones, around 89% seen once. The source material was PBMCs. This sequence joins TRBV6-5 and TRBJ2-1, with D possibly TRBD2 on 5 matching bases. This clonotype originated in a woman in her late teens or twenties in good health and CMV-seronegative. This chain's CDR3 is CASRSRPGTYNEQFF. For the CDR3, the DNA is TGTGCCAGCAGGTCAAGACCCGGGACCTACAATGAGCAGTTCTTC.